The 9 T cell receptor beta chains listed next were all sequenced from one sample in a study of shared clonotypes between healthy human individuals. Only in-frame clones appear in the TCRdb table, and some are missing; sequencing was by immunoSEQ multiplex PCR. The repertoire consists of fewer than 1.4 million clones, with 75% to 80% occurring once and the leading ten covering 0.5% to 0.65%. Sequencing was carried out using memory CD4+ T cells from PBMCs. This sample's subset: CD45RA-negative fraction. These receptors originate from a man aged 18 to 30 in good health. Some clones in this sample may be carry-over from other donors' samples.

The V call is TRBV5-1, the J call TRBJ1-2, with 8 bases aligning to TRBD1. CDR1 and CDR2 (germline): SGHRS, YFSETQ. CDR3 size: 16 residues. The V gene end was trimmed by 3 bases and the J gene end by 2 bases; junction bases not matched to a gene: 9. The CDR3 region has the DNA TGCGCCAGCAGCTCACCCCAGGACAGGGTAAACTATGGCTACACCTTC. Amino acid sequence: CASSSPQDRVNYGYTF.

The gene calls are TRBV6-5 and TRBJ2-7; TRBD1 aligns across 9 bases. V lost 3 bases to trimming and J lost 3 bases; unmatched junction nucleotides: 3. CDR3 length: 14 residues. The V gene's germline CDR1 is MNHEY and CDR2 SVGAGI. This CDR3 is CASSYKDRGYEQYF. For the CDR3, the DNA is TGTGCCAGCAGTTATAAGGACAGGGGCTACGAGCAGTACTTC.

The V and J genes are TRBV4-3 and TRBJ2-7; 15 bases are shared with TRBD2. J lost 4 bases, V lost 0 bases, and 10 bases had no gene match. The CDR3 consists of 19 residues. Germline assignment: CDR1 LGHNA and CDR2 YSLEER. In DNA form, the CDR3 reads TGCGCCAGCAGCCAAGATCGGACTAGCGGGAGGGCCCTATCGTACGAGCAGTACTTC. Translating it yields CASSQDRTSGRALSYEQYF.

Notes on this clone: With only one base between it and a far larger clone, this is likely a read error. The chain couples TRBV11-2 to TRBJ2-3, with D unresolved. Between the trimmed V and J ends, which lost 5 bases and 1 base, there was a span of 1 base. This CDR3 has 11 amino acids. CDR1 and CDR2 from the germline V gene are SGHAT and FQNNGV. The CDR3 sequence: CASSRTDTQYF. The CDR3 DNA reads TGTGCCAGCAGCCGCACAGATACGCAGTATTTT.

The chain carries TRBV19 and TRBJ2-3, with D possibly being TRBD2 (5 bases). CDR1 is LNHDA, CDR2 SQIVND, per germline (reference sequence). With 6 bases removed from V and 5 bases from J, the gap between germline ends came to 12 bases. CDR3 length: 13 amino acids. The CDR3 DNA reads TGTGCCAGTAGGCTAAATAGCGTAGATACGCAGTATTTT. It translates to CASRLNSVDTQYF.

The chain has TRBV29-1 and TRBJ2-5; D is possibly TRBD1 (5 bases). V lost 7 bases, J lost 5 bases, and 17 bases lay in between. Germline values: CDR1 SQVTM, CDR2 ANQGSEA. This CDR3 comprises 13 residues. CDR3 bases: TGCAGCGGCCGACAGTTCCCCGGGGAGACCCAGTACTTC. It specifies CSGRQFPGETQYF.

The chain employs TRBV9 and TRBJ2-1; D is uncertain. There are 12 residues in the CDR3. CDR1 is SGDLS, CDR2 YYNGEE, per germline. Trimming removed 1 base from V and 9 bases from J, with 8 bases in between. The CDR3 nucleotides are TGTGCCAGCAGCGTACCGTGGGGTGAGCAGTTCTTC. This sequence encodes CASSVPWGEQFF.

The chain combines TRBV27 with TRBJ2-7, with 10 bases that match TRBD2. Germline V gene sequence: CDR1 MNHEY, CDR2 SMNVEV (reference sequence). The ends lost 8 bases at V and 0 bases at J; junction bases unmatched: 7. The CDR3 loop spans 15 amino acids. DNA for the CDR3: TGTGCCAGCTTTGGTAGCGGGAGGCACTCCTACGAGCAGTACTTC. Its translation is CASFGSGRHSYEQYF.

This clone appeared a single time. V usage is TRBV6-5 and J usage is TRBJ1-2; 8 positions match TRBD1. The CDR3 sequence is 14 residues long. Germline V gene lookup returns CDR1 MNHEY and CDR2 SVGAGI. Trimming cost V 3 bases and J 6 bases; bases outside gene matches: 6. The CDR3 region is CASSYRDRTNGYTF. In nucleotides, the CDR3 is TGTGCCAGCAGTTATAGGGACAGGACAAATGGCTACACCTTC.